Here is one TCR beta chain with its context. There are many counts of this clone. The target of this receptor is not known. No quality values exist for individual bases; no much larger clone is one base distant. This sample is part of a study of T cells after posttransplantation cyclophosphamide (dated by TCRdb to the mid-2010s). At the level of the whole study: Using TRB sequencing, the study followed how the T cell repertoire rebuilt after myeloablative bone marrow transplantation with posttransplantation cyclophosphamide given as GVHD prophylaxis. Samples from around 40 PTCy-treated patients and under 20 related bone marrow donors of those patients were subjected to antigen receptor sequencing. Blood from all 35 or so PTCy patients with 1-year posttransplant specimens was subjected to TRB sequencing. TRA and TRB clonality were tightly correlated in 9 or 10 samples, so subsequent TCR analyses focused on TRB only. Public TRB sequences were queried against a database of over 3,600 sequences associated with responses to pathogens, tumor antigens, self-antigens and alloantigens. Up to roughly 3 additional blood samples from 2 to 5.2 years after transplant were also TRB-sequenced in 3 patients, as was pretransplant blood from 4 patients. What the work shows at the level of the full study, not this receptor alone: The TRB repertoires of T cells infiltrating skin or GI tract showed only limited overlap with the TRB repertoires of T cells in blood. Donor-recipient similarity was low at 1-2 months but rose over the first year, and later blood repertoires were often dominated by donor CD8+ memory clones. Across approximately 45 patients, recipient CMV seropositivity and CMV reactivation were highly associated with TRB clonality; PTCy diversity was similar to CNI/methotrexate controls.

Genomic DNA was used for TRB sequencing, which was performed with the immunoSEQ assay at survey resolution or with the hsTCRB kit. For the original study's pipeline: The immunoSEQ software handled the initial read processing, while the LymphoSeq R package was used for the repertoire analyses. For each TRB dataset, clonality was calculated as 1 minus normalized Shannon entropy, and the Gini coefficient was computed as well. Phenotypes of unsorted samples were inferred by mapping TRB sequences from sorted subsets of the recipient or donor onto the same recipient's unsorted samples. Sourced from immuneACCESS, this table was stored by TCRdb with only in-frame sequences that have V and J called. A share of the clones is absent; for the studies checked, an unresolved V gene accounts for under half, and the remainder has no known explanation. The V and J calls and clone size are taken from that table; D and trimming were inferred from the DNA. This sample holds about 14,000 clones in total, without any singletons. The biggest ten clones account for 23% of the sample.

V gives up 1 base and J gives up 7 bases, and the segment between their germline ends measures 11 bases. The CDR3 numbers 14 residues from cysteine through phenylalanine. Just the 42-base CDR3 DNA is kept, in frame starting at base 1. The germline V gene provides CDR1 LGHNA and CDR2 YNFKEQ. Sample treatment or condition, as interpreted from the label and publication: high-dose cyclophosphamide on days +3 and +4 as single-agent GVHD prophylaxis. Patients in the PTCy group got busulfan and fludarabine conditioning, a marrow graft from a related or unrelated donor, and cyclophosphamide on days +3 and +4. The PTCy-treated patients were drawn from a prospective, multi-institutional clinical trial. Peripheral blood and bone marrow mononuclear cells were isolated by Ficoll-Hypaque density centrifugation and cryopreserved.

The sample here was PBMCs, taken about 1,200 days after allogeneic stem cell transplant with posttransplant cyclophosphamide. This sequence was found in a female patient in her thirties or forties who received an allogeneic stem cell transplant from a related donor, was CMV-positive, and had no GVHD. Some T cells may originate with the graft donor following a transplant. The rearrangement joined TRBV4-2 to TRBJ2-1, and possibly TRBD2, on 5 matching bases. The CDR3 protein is CASSQGELANEQFF. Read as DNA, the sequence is TGTGCCAGCAGCCAAGGAGAGCTAGCTAATGAGCAGTTCTTC.